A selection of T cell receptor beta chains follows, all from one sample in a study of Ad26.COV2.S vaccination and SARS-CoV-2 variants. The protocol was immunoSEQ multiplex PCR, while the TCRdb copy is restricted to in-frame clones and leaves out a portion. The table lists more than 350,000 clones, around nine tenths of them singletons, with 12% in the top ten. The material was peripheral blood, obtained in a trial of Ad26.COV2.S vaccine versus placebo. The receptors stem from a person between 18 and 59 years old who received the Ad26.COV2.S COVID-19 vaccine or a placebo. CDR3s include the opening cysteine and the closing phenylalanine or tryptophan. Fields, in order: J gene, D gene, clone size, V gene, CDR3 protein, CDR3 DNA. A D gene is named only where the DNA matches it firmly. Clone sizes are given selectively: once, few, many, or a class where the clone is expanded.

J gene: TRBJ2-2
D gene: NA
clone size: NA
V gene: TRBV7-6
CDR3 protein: CASSLNRGSGWDAGELFF
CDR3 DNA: TGTGCCAGCAGCTTAAATAGGGGTAGCGGATGGGACGCCGGGGAGCTGTTTTTT

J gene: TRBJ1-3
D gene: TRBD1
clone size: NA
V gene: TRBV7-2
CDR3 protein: CASSLGQGAQGGNTIYF
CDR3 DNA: TGTGCCAGCAGCTTAGGCCAGGGGGCGCAAGGAGGAAACACCATATATTTT

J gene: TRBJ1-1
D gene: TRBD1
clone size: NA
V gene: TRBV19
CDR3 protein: CATWTGMNTEAFF
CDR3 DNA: TGTGCCACCTGGACAGGAATGAACACTGAAGCTTTCTTT

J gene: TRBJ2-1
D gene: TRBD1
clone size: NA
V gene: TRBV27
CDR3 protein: CASSLSLRGQGVLASYNEQFF
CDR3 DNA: TGTGCCAGCAGTTTGAGTCTGAGGGGACAGGGGGTACTCGCCTCCTACAATGAGCAGTTCTTC

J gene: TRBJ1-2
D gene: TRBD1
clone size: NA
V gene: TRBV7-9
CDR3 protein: CASSRGQGRNYGYTF
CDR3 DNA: TGTGCCAGCAGCCGAGGACAGGGGAGGAACTATGGCTACACCTTC

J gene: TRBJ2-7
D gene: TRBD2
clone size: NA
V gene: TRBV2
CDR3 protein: CASRRWDSGIGTYEQYF
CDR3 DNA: TGTGCCAGCAGACGGTGGGATAGCGGGATAGGGACCTACGAGCAGTACTTC

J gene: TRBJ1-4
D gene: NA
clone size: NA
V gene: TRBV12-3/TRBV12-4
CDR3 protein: CASSWEGEKLFF
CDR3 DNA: TGTGCCAGCAGTTGGGAAGGTGAAAAACTGTTTTTT

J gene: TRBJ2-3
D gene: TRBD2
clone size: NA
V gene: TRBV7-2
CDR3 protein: CASSLVGLAGGLSTDTQYF
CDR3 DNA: TGTGCCAGCAGCTTAGTTGGTCTAGCGGGAGGGCTCAGCACAGATACGCAGTATTTT

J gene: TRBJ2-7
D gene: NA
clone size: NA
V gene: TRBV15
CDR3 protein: CATSSQFRDATYEQYF
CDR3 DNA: TGTGCCACCAGCAGTCAATTCCGGGACGCAACCTACGAGCAGTACTTC

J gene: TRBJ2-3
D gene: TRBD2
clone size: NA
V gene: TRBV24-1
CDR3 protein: CATSDPQRDSPTDTQYF
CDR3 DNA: TGTGCCACCAGTGACCCCCAGCGGGATTCCCCCACAGATACGCAGTATTTT

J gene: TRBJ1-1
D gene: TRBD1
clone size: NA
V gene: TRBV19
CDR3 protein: CASRSTPDRGTEAFF
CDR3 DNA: TGTGCCAGTAGATCTACCCCGGACAGGGGCACTGAAGCTTTCTTT

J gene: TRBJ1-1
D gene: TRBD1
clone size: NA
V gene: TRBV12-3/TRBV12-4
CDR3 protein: CASTPDRVEAFF
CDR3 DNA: TGTGCCAGCACGCCCGACAGGGTTGAAGCTTTCTTT

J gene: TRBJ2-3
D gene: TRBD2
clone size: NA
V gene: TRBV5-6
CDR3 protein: CASSPGLAVTDTQYF
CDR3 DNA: TGTGCCAGCAGCCCGGGACTAGCGGTTACAGATACGCAGTATTTT

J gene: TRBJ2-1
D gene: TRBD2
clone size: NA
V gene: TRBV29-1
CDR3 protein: CSVEEDSGSSYNEQFF
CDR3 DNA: TGCAGCGTTGAAGAGGATAGCGGGAGTTCCTACAATGAGCAGTTCTTC

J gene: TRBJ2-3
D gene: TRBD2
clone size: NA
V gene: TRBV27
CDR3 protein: CASSLRPTSGKGDTQYF
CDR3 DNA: TGTGCCAGCAGTTTAAGGCCGACTAGCGGGAAGGGAGATACGCAGTATTTT

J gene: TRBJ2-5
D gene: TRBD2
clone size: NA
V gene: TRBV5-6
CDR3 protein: CASSPAGASGSIGQETQYF
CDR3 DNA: TGTGCCAGCAGCCCCGCTGGGGCTAGCGGGAGTATCGGGCAAGAGACCCAGTACTTC

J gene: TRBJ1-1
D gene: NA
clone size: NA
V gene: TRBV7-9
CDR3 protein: CASSLSAGGTEAFF
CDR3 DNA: TGTGCCAGCAGCTTATCAGCGGGGGGGACTGAAGCTTTCTTT

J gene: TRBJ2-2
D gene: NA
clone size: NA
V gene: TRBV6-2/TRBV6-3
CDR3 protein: CASSLGTLNTGELFF
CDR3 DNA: TGTGCCAGCAGCCTCGGGACTCTGAACACCGGGGAGCTGTTTTTT

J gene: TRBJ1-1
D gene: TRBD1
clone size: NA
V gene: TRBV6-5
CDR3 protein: CASSRGQGEAFF
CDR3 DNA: TGTGCCAGCAGTCGCGGACAGGGAGAAGCTTTCTTT

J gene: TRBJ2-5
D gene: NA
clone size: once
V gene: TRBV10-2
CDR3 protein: CASSESGEETQYF
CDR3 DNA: TGCGCCAGCAGTGAGAGTGGAGAAGAGACCCAGTACTTC

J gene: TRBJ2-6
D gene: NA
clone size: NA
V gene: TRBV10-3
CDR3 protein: CAISDFGANVLTF
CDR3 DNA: TGTGCCATCAGTGATTTCGGGGCCAACGTCCTGACTTTC

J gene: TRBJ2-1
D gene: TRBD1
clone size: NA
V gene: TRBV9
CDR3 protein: CASSSGQGGNEQFF
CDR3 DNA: TGTGCCAGCAGCTCAGGACAGGGGGGCAATGAGCAGTTCTTC

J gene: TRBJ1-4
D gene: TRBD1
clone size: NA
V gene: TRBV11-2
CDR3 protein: CASSLGPTGWEKLFF
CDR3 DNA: TGTGCCAGCAGCTTAGGACCGACAGGGTGGGAAAAACTGTTTTTT

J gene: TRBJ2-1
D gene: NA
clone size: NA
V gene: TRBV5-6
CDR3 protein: CASSLYSGGPVHEQFF
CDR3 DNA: TGTGCCAGCAGCTTGTATTCCGGAGGGCCGGTCCATGAGCAGTTCTTC

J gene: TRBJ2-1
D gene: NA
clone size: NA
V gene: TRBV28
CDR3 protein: CASSPGLGGFF
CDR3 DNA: TGTGCCAGCAGTCCAGGACTAGGGGGGTTCTTC

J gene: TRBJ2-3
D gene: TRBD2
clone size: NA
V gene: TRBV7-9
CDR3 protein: CASSTRLAGGVRTQYF
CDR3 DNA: TGTGCCAGCAGCACCCGACTAGCGGGAGGCGTGCGGACGCAGTATTTT

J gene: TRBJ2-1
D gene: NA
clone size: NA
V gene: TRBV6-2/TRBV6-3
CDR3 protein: CASSYSSDEQFF
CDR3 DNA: TGTGCCAGCAGTTACTCTAGCGATGAGCAGTTCTTC

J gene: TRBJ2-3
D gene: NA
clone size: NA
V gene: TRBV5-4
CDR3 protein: CASSPGGRYADTQYF
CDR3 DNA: TGTGCCAGCAGCCCTGGAGGTCGATATGCAGATACGCAGTATTTT

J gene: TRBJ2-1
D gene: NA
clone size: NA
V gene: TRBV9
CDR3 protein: CASSAELASGAYNEQFF
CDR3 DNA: TGTGCCAGCAGCGCCGAGCTAGCATCCGGGGCCTACAATGAGCAGTTCTTC

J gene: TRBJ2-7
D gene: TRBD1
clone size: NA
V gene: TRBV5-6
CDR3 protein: CASSLGSGGAYEQYF
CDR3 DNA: TGTGCCAGCAGCTTGGGTTCAGGGGGCGCCTACGAGCAGTACTTC

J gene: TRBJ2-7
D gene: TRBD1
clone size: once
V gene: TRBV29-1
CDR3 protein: CSVLGIGDRTYEQYF
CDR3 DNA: TGCAGCGTTTTGGGGATAGGGGACAGAACCTACGAGCAGTACTTC

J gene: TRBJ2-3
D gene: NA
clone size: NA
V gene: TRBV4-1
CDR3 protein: CASSQANLPTDTQYF
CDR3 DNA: TGCGCCAGCAGCCAAGCTAACCTTCCCACAGATACGCAGTATTTT

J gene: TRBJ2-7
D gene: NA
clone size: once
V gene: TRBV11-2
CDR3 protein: CASSLVTGPSYEQYF
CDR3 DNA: TGTGCCAGCAGCTTAGTTACAGGGCCTTCCTACGAGCAGTACTTC

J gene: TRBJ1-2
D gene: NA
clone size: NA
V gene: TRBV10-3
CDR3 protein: CAISETERTNYGYTF
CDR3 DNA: TGTGCCATCAGTGAGACGGAGCGGACAAACTATGGCTACACCTTC

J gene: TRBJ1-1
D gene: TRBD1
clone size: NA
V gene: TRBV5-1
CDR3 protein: CASSLQGASTEAFF
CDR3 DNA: TGCGCCAGCAGCTTGCAGGGGGCGAGTACTGAAGCTTTCTTT

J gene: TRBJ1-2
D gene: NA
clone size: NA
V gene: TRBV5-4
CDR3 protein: CASSLAQGQGGYTF
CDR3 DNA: TGTGCCAGCAGCTTGGCACAGGGCCAGGGTGGCTACACCTTC

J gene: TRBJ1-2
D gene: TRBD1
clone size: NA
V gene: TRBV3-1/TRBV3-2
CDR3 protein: CASSGTGYSYGYTF
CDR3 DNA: TGTGCCAGCAGTGGGACAGGGTACAGCTATGGCTACACCTTC

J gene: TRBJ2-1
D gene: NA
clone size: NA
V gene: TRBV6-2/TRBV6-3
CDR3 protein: CASSYGDSYNEQFF
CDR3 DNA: TGTGCCAGCAGTTACGGTGACTCCTACAATGAGCAGTTCTTC

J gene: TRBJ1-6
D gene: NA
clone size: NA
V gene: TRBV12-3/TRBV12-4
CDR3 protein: CASSTERNSPLHF
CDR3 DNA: TGTGCCAGCAGTACGGAGAGAAATTCACCCCTCCACTTT

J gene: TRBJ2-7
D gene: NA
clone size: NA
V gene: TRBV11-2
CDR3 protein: CASSLGGLGVNEQYF
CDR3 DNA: TGTGCCAGCAGTCTAGGGGGGCTAGGGGTCAACGAGCAGTACTTC

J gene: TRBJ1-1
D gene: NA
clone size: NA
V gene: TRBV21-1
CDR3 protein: CASSKRFREGTATEAFF
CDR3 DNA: TGTGCCAGCAGCAAGCGATTTAGGGAGGGTACGGCCACTGAAGCTTTCTTT

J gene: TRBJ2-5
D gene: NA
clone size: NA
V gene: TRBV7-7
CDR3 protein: CASSVLGGSSETQYF
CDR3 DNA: TGTGCTAGCAGCGTATTAGGGGGGTCGTCCGAGACCCAGTACTTC

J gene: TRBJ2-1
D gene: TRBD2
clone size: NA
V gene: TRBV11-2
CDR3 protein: CASSLLLLASSYNEQFF
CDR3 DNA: TGTGCCAGCAGCCTCCTTCTACTAGCGAGCTCCTACAATGAGCAGTTCTTC

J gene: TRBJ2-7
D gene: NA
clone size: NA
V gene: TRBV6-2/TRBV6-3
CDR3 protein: CASSSEGAYEQYF
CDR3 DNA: TGTGCCAGCAGTTCTGAGGGGGCCTACGAGCAGTACTTC

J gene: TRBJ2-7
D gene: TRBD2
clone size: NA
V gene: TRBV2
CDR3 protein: CASRSTLAGGPPYEQYF
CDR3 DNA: TGTGCCAGCAGATCAACCTTAGCGGGAGGGCCCCCCTACGAGCAGTACTTC

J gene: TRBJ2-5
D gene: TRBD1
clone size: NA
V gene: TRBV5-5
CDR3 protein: CASSLNEGAGIGWETQYF
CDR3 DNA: TGTGCCAGCAGCTTGAACGAGGGGGCAGGGATCGGTTGGGAGACCCAGTACTTC

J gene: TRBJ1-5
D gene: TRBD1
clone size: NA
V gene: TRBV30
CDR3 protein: CAWSYGTGGQPQHF
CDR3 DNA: TGTGCCTGGAGCTATGGGACAGGGGGTCAGCCCCAGCATTTT

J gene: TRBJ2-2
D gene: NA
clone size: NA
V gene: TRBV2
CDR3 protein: CASRGGGGLITGELFF
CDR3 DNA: TGTGCCAGCAGGGGGGGCGGCGGGTTGATCACCGGGGAGCTGTTTTTT

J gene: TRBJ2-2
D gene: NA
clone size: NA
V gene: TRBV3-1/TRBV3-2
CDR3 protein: CASSQAGVTGELFF
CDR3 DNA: TGTGCCAGCAGCCAAGCTGGCGTAACCGGGGAGCTGTTTTTT

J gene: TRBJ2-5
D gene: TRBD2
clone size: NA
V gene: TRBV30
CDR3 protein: CAWRGTSGSGETQYF
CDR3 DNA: TGTGCCTGGAGAGGGACTAGCGGGAGTGGGGAGACCCAGTACTTC

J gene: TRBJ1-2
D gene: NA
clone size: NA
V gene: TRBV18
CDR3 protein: CASSPPIGQYIYGYTF
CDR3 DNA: TGTGCCAGCTCACCTCCGATAGGACAGTATATCTATGGCTACACCTTC

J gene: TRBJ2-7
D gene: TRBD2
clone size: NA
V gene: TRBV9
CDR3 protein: CASGAGGTYEQYF
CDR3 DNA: TGTGCCAGCGGGGCGGGGGGCACGTACGAGCAGTACTTC

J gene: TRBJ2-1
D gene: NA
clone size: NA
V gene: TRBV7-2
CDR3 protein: CASSLGQNNEQFF
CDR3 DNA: TGTGCCAGCAGCTTAGGGCAGAACAATGAGCAGTTCTTC